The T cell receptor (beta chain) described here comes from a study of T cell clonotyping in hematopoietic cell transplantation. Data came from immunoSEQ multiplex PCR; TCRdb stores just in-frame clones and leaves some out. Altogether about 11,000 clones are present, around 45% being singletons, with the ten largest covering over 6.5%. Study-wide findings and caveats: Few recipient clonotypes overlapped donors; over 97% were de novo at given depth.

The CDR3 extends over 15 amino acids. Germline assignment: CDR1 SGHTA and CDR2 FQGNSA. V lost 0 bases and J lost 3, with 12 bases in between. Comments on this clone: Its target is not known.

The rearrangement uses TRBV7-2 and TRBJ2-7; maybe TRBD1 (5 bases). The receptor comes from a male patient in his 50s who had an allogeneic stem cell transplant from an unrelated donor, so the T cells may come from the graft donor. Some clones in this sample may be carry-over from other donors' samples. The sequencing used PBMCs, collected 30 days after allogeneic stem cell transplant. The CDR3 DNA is TGTGCCAGCAGCTTAGCCCCAGGGTTGGTCTACGAGCAGTACTTC. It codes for CASSLAPGLVYEQYF.